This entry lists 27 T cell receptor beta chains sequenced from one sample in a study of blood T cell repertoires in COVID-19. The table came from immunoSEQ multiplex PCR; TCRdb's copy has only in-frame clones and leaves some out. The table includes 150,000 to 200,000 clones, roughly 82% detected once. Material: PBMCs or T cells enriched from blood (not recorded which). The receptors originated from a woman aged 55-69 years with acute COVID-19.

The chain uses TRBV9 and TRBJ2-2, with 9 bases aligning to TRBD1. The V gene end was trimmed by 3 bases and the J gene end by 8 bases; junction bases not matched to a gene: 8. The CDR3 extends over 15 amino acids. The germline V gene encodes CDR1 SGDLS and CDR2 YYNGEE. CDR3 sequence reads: CASSATQGASGELFF. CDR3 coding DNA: TGTGCCAGCAGCGCGACACAGGGGGCAAGTGGGGAGCTGTTTTTT.

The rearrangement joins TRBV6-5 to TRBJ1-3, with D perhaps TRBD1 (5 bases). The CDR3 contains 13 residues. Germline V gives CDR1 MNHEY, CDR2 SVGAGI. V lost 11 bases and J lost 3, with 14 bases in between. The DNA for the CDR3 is TGTGCCGGCGCGGGGAGGGGTGGAAACACCATATATTTT. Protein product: CAGAGRGGNTIYF.

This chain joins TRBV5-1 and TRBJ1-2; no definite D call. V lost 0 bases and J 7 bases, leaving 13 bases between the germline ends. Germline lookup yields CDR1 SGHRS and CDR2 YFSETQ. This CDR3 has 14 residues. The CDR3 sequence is CASSLVGPAGGYTF. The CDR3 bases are TGCGCCAGCAGCTTGGTAGGTCCTGCGGGTGGCTACACCTTC.

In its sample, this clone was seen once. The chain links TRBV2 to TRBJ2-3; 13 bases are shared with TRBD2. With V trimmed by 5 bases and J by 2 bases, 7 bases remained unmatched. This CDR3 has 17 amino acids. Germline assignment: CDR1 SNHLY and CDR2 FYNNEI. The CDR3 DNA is TGTGCCAGCAGTCGGCCACTAGCGGGGGGGCACACAGATACGCAGTATTTT. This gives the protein CASSRPLAGGHTDTQYF.

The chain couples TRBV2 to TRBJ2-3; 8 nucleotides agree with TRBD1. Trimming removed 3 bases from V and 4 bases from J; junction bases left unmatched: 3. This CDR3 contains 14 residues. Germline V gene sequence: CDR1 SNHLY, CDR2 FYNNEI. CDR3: CASSDRGPPDTQYF. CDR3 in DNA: TGTGCCAGCAGTGACAGGGGGCCCCCAGATACGCAGTATTTT.

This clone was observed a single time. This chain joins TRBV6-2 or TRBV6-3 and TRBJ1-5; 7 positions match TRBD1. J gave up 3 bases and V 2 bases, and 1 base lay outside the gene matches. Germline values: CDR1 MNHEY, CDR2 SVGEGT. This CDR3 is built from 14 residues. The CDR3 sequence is CASSYDRVNQPQHF. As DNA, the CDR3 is TGTGCCAGCAGTTACGACAGGGTCAATCAGCCCCAGCATTTT.

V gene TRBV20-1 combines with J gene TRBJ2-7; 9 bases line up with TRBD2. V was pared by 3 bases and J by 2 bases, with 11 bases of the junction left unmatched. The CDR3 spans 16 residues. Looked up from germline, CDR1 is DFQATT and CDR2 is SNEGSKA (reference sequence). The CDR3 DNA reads TGCAGTGCTAGTATCGGCGGGAGGGGGCCACCCTACGAGCAGTACTTC. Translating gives CSASIGGRGPPYEQYF.

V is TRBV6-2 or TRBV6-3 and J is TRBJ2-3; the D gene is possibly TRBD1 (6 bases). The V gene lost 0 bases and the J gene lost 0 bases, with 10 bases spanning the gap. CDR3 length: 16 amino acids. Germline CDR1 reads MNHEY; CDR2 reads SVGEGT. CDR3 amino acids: CASSYSRTASTDTQYF. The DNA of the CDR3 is TGTGCCAGCAGTTACTCTAGGACAGCCAGCACAGATACGCAGTATTTT.

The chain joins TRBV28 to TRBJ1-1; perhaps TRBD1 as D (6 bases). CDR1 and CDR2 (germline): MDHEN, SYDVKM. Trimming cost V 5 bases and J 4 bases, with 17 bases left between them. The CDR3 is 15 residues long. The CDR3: CASSNPRGGSTEAFF. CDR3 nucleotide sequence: TGTGCCAGCAGTAACCCCCGGGGGGGCTCCACTGAAGCTTTCTTT.

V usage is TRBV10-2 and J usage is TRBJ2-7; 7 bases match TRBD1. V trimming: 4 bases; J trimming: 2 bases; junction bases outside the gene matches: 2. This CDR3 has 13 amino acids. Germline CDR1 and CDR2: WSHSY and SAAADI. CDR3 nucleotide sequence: TGCGCCAGCAGTGTCAGGGGGACCTACGAGCAGTACTTC. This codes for CASSVRGTYEQYF.

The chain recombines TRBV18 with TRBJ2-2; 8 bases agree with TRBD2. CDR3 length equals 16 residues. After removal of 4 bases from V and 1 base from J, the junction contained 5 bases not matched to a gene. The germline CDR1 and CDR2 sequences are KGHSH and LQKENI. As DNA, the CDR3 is TGTGCCAGCTCACTACAGAGCGGGGGGAACACCGGGGAGCTGTTTTTT. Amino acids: CASSLQSGGNTGELFF.

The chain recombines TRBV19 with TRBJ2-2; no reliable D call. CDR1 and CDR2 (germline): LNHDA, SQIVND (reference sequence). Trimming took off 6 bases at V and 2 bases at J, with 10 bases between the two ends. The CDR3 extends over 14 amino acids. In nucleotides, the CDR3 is TGTGCCAGTAGGCTAACTCGAAACACCGGGGAGCTGTTTTTT. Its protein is CASRLTRNTGELFF.

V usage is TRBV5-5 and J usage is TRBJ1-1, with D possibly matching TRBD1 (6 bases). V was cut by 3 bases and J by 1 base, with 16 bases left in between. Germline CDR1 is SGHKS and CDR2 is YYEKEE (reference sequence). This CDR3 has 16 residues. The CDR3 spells CASSSEGGLPNTEAFF. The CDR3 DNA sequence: TGTGCCAGCAGCTCGGAGGGGGGGCTACCGAACACTGAAGCTTTCTTT.

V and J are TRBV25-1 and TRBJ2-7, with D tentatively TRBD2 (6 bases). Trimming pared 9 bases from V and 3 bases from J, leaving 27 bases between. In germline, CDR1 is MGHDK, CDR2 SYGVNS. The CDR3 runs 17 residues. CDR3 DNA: TGTGCCAGTAATCCCTCTGGGGGGATCGAAAGGGACTACGAGCAGTACGTC. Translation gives CASNPSGGIERDYEQYV.

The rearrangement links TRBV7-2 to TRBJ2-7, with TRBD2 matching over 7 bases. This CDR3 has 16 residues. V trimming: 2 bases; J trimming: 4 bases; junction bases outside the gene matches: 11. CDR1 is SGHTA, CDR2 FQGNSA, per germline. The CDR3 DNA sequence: TGTGCCAGCAGCTTATGGGGGGGGAATTCTGTTTACGAGCAGTACTTC. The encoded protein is CASSLWGGNSVYEQYF.

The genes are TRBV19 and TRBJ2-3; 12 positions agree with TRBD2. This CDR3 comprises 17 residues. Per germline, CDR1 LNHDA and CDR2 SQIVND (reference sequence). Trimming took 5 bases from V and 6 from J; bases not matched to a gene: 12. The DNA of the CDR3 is TGTGCCAGTAGTGACACTCCCACTAGCGGGGGGTGGGATACGCAGTATTTT. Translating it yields CASSDTPTSGGWDTQYF.

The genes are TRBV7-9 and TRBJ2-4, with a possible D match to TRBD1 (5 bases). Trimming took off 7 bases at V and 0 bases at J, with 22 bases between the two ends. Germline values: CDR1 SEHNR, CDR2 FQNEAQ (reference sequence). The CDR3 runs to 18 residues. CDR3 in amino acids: CASNPPLGVPEAKNIQYF. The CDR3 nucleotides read TGTGCCAGCAATCCCCCGCTAGGGGTCCCTGAAGCCAAAAACATTCAGTACTTC.

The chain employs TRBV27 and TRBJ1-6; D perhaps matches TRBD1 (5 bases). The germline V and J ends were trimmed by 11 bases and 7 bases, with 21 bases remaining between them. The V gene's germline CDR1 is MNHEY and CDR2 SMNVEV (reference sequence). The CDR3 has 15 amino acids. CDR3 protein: CAGRRGDSPNSPLHF. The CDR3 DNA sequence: TGTGCCGGAAGAAGGGGCGACAGCCCGAATTCACCCCTCCACTTT.

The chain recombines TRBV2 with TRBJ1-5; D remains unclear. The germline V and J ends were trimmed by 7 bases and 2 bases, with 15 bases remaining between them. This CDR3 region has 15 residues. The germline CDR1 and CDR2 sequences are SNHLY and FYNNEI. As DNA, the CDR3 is TGTGCCAGCATGATTCTAAATGCGGGCAATCAGCCCCAGCATTTT. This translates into CASMILNAGNQPQHF.

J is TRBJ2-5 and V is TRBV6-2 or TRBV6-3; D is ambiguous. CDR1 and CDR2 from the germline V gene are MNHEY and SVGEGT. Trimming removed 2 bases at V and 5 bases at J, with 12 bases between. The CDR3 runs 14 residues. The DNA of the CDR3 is TGTGCCAGCAGTTACGGTGGCGCGGTGGAGACCCAGTACTTC. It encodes CASSYGGAVETQYF.

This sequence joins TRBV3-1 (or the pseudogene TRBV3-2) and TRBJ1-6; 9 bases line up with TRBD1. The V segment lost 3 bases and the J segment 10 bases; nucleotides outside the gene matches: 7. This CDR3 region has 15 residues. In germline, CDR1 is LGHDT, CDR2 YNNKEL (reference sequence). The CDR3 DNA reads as TGTGCCAGCAGCCATAGTACAGGGGGCCCCTCACCCCTCCACTTT. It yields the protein CASSHSTGGPSPLHF.

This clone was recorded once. This chain's CDR3 is CASSGGEHSPLHF. For the CDR3, the DNA is TGTGCCAGCTCAGGCGGGGAACATTCACCCCTCCACTTT. J is TRBJ1-6 and V is TRBV18, with D hard to call. V was pared by 5 bases and J by 8 bases, with 10 bases between. The CDR3 sequence is 13 residues long. Germline V gives CDR1 KGHSH, CDR2 LQKENI. Variable domain in full (rest from reference TRBV18 and TRBJ1-6): NAGVMQNPRHLVRRRGQEARLRCSPMKGHSHVYWYRQLPEEGLKFMVYLQKENIIDESGMPKERFSAEFPKEGPSILRIQQVVRGDSAAYFCASSGGEHSPLHFGNGTRLTVT.

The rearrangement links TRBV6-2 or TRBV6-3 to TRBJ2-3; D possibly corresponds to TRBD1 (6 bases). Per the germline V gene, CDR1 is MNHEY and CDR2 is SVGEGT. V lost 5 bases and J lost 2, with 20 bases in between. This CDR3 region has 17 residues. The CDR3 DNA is TGTGCCAGCAGTGGACCCGGGACACCGCTATCCACAGATACGCAGTATTTT. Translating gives CASSGPGTPLSTDTQYF.

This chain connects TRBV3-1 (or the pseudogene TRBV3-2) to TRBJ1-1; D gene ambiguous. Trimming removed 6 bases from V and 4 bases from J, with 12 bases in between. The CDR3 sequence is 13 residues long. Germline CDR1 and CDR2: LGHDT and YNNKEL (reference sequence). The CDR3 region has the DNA TGTGCCAGCAGTACGGCCGAGGGCACTGAAGCTTTCTTT. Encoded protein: CASSTAEGTEAFF.

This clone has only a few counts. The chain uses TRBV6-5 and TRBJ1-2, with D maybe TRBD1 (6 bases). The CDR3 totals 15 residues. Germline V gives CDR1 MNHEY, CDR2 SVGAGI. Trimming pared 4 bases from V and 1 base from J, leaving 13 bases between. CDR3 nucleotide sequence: TGTGCCAGCAGTTCCCCGGGACATAATAACTATGGCTACACCTTC. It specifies CASSSPGHNNYGYTF.

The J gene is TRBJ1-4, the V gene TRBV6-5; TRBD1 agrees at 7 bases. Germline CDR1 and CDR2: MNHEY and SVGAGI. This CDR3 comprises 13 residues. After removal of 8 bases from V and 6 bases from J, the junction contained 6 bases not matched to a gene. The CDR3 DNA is TGTGCCAGCGCTCGGCAGGGGGATGAAAAACTGTTTTTT. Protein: CASARQGDEKLFF.

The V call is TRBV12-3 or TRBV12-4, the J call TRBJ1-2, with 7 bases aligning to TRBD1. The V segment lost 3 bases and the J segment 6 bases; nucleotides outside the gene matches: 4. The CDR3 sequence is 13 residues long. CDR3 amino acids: CASSFDRVNGYTF. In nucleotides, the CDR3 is TGTGCCAGCAGTTTCGACAGGGTGAATGGCTACACCTTC.